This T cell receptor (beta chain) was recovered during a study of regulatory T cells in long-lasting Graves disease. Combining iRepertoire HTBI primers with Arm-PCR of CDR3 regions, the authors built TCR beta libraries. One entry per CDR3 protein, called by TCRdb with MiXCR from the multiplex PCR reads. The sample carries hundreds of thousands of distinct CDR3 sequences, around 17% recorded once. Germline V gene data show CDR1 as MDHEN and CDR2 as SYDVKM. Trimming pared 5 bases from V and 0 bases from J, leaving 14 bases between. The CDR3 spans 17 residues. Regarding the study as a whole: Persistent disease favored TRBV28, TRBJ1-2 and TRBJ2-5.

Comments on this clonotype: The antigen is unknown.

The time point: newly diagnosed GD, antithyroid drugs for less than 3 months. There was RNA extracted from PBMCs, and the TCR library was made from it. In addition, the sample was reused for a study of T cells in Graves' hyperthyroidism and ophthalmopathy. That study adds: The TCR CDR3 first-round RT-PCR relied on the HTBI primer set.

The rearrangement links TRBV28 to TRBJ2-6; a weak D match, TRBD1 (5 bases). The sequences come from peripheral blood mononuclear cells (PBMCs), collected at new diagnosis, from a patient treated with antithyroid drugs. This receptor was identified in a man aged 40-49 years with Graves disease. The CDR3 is CASSLTGAPSGANVLTF. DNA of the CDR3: TGTGCCAGCAGTCTTACTGGGGCGCCCTCTGGGGCCAACGTCCTGACTTTC.